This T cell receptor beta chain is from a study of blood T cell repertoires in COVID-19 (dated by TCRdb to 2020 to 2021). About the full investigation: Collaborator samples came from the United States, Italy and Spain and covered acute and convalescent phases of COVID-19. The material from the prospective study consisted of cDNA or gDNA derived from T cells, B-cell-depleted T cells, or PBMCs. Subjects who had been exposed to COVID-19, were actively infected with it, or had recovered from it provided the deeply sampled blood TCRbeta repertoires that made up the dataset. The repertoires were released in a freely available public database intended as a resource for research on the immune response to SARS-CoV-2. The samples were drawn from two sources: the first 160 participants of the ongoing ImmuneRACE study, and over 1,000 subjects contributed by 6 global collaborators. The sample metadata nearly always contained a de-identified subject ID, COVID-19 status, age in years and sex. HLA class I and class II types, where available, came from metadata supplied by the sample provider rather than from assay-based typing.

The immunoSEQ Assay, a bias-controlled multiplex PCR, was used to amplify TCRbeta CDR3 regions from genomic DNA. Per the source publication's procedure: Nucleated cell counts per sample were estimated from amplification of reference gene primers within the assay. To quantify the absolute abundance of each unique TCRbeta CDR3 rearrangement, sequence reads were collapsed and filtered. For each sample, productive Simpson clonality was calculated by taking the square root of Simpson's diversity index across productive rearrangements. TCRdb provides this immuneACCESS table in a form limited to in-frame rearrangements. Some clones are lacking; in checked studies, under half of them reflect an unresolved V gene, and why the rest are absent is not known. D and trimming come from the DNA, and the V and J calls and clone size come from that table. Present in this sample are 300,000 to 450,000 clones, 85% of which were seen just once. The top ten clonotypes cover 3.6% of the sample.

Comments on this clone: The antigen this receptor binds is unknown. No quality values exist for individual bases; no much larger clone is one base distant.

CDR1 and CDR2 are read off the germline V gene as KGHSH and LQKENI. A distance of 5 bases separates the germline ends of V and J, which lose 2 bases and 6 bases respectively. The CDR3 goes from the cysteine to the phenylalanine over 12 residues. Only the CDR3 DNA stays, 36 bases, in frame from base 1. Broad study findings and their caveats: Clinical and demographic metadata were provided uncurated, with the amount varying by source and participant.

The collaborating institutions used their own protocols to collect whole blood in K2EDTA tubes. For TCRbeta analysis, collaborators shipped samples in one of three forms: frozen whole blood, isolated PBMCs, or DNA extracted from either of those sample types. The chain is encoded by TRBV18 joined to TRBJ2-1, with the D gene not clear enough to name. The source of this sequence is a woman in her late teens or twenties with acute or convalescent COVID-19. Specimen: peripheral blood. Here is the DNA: TGTGCCAGCTCACCAGAGGCCAATGAGCAGTTCTTC. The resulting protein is CASSPEANEQFF. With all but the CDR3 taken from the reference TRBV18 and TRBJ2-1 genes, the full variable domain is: NAGVMQNPRHLVRRRGQEARLRCSPMKGHSHVYWYRQLPEEGLKFMVYLQKENIIDESGMPKERFSAEFPKEGPSILRIQQVVRGDSAAYFCASSPEANEQFFGPGTRLTVL.